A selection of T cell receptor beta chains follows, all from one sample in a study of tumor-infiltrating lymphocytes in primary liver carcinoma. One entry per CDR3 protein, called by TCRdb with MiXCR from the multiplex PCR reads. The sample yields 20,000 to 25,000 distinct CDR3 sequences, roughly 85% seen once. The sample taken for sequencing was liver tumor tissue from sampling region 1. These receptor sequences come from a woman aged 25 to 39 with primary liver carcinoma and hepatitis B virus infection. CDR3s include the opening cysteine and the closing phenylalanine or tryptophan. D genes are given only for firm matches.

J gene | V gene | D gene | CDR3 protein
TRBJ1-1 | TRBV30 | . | CALSVGGRLPSTEAFF
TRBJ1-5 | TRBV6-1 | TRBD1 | CASSDPDRGGQPQHF
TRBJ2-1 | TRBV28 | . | CASSFFGEHFF
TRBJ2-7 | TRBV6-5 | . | CASSCMDSSPYEQYF
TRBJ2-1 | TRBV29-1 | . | CNALREYNEQSF
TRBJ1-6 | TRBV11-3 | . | CANSFKWSYNSPLHF
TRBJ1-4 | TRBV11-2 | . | CASSLGTALGKLFF
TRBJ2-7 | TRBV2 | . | CPSSSTQGWKQYF
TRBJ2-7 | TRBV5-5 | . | CASSFEQTIYGQYF
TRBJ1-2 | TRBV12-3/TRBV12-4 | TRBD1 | CASSPSVKGATHGYTF
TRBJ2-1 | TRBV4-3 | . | CANSQNAGSSYNEQFF
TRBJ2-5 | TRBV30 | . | CAWKILGAAVGTQYF
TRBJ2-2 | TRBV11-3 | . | CVSNRWEGAPGELFF
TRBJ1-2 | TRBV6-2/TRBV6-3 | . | CANSPQADYGYTF
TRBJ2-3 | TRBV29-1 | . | CSVGVEVGDTQYF
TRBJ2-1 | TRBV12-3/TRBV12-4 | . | CVTTASLSYNKQFF
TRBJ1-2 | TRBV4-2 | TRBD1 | CTSGRGRQGGYGYTF
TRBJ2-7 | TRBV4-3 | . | CASSQLRDTSYEQYF
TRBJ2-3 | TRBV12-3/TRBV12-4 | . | CARSFPPPGTDTQYF
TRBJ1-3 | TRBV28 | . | CASSAQLVRNTIYF
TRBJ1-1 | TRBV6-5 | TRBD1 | CANSLFPDRARGKGTEAFF
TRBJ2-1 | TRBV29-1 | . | CSAARDASNEQFF
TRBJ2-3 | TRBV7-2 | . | CASSLSYSNTDTQFF
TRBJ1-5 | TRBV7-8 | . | CASSPFFGGQSQHF
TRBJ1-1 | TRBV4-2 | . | CASTPVEGRGNTKAFF
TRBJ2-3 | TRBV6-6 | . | CASSSTLDQGGQIGQCF
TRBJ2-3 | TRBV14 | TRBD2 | CASCQVQREGRETQYF
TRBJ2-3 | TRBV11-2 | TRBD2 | CASRAGLAGIADTQYF
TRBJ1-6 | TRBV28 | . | CVSSGLSGTSPLRF
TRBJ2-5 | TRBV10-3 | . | CAISESAISQETQYF
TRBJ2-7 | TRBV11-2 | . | CASSLGTTYEQYF
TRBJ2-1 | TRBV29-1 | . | CSVEGTDYNEQFF
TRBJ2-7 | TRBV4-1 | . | CASSQERAAGVNEQYF
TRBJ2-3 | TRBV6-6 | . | CASSSTLDMGGQIGQYF
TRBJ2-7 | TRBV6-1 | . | CASGGISYEQYF
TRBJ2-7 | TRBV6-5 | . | CASSYYSQGLEYERYF
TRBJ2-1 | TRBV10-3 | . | CVIGPPATRDEQFF
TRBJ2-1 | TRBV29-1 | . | CSVVGWDGWTFF
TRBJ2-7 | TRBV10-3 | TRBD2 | CAILAGGVQEQYF
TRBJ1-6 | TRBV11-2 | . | CASLITQWTNSPLHF
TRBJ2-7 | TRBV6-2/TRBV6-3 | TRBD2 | CASTYSGLAGLSCEQYF
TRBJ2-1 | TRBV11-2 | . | CASIPAPSYYNEQFF
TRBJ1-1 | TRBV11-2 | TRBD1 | CATSVRDRGRKKWSNIEAFF
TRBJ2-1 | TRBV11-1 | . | CGSNGTGRRQFF
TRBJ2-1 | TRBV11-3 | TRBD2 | CASSQLAEGGYEQFF
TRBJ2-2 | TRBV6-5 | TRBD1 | CASSPRTGFIGELFF
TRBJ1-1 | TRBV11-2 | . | CASRYTGRAEAFF
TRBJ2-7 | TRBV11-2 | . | CASSLQTGSSYEQYF
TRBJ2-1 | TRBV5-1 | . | CASSPLADRAGTSRQREQFF
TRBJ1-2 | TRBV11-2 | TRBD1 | CASSQGGGGGCTF